The clone carrying this T cell receptor beta chain was recorded once. As yet, its antigen is unknown. Primers included in the PCR were 60 Vbeta and 13 Jbeta primers. Sequencing used immunoSEQ multiplex PCR; TCRdb keeps in-frame clones, though not all of them. Of roughly 77,000 clones in the sample, around 72% were seen once. Germline values: CDR1 SGDLS, CDR2 YYNGEE. The V segment lost 7 bases and the J segment 10 bases; nucleotides outside the gene matches: 14. The CDR3 loop spans 15 amino acids. The sample belongs to a study of cytomegalovirus exposure and HLA in healthy donors. Overall study results and limits: Being productive about 87% or about 30% of the time was typical of most TCR beta V segments in an earlier analysis.

This chain connects TRBV9 to TRBJ2-1, with 10 bases aligning to TRBD2. This receptor was obtained from a woman aged 40 to 50 in good health and CMV-seropositive. Material: PBMCs. CDR3 region: CASGQTSGFHGEQFF. DNA of the CDR3: TGTGCCAGCGGCCAGACTAGCGGGTTTCATGGAGAGCAGTTCTTC.